This is a list of T cell receptor beta chains from one sample in a study of blood T cell repertoires in COVID-19. Only in-frame clones appear in the TCRdb table, and some are missing; sequencing was by immunoSEQ multiplex PCR. The repertoire holds around 150,000 clones, under 80% seen once, with about 3.9% in the top ten. Sequenced: peripheral blood. Receptor source: a man aged 55-75 years with acute or convalescent COVID-19. Both conserved end residues are part of each CDR3. The D gene is left open where the match is weak. Part of the rows lack a size; the others show once, few, many or a class for expanded clones.

d_call	v_call	j_call	clone_size	cdr3_nt	cdr3_aa
-	TRBV5-4	TRBJ2-3	-	TGTGCCAGCAGCTTGGTAGCGTCACGCCCAGATACGCAGTATTTT	CASSLVASRPDTQYF
TRBD1	TRBV6-5	TRBJ2-7	-	TGTGCCAGCAGGAGGACAGGGGGGTACGAGCAGTACTTC	CASRRTGGYEQYF
TRBD1	TRBV4-1	TRBJ1-2	-	TGCGCCAGCAGCCAAGGGACAGGGGACCCTGCCTATGGCTACACCTTC	CASSQGTGDPAYGYTF
TRBD1	TRBV6-2/TRBV6-3	TRBJ2-7	many	TGTGCCAGCAGCTGGACAGGCAACTCCTACGAGCAGTACTTC	CASSWTGNSYEQYF
TRBD1	TRBV30	TRBJ2-7	-	TGTGCCTGGAGTTGGACAGGGGGCACCTACGAGCAGTACTTC	CAWSWTGGTYEQYF
TRBD1	TRBV5-1	TRBJ1-1	-	TGCGCCAGCAGCGTAATGACAGGGTCGAACACTGAAGCTTTCTTT	CASSVMTGSNTEAFF
TRBD2	TRBV7-9	TRBJ2-3	-	TGTGCCAGCAGCTCCCGGGGAGGGTCGGATACGCAGTATTTT	CASSSRGGSDTQYF
TRBD2	TRBV10-3	TRBJ2-1	-	TGTGCCATCAGTTCGGGACTAGCGGGAGTCAATGAGCAGTTCTTC	CAISSGLAGVNEQFF
TRBD1	TRBV10-2	TRBJ1-1	-	TGCGCCAGCAGTGAGTCGTGGACAGGACTTGAAGCTTTCTTT	CASSESWTGLEAFF
TRBD1	TRBV5-4	TRBJ2-7	-	TGTGCCAGCAGCTTCGTCCCGGGACAGGGCGAGCAGTACTTC	CASSFVPGQGEQYF
-	TRBV12-3/TRBV12-4	TRBJ1-6	-	TGTGCCAGCTCTAGTAATTCACCCCTCCACTTT	CASSSNSPLHF
TRBD1	TRBV28	TRBJ1-1	-	TGTGCCAGCAGTTCTGGACAGGGGGCCGGCACTGAAGCTTTCTTT	CASSSGQGAGTEAFF
-	TRBV6-1	TRBJ2-7	-	TGTGCCAGCAGTGAAGCCCCCGGAGAGTCCTACGAGCAGTACTTC	CASSEAPGESYEQYF
TRBD1	TRBV6-5	TRBJ1-2	-	TGTGCCAGCAGTCCTTTTGGGACAGGAAACGATGGCTACACCTTC	CASSPFGTGNDGYTF
-	TRBV2	TRBJ1-4	-	TGTGCCAGCAGTGAAGATCTTTTTTGGAGCCCTAATGAAAAACTGTTTTTT	CASSEDLFWSPNEKLFF
-	TRBV2	TRBJ1-2	-	TGTGCCAGCAGTGAAAATGGAGCGTGGGGCTACACCTTC	CASSENGAWGYTF
TRBD2	TRBV6-4	TRBJ2-3	-	TGTGCCAGCAGCACACCTAGACTAGCGGGAGGCGGCACAGATACGCAGTATTTT	CASSTPRLAGGGTDTQYF
-	TRBV6-5	TRBJ2-7	-	TGTGCCAGCAGTTACTGGGGAACGGAGGGTAGAGACGAGCAGTACTTC	CASSYWGTEGRDEQYF
TRBD1	TRBV6-1	TRBJ2-6	-	TGTGCCAGCAGTGCCAGACAGGGGTGGACTGGGGCCAACGTCCTGACTTTC	CASSARQGWTGANVLTF
TRBD2	TRBV5-4	TRBJ2-7	-	TGTGCCAGCAGCTTGGGACTAGCGGGCCTCTCCTACGAGCAGTACTTC	CASSLGLAGLSYEQYF
-	TRBV6-1	TRBJ1-1	few	TGTGCCAGCAGTGAATGGACTAGGGAAGCTTTCTTT	CASSEWTREAFF
TRBD2	TRBV5-1	TRBJ2-3	-	TGCGCCAGCAGCCCGAGTGGTAGCGGGAGCTACACAGATACGCAGTATTTT	CASSPSGSGSYTDTQYF
TRBD1	TRBV2	TRBJ2-2	-	TGTGCCAGCAGTGGGGACAGCGGGGAGCTGTTTTTT	CASSGDSGELFF
-	TRBV6-4	TRBJ2-2	once	TGTGCCAGCAGTGACAAAGGGGGGGCGGTCGGCGGGGAGCTGTTTTTT	CASSDKGGAVGGELFF
-	TRBV5-6	TRBJ2-7	-	TGTGCCAGCAGTAACCTGCGGGGCCCATCTTACGAGCAGTACTTC	CASSNLRGPSYEQYF
-	TRBV29-1	TRBJ2-1	-	TGCAGCGTCGGGGGACAGTTACAATACAATGAGCAGTTCTTC	CSVGGQLQYNEQFF
-	TRBV4-2	TRBJ2-2	-	TGTGCCAGCAGCCAAGGCGACAGGACGAACACCGGGGAGCTGTTTTTT	CASSQGDRTNTGELFF
-	TRBV6-1	TRBJ1-4	once	TGTGCCAGCAGTGAAGCGGCGGGAACTAATGAAAAACTGTTTTTT	CASSEAAGTNEKLFF
-	TRBV9	TRBJ2-7	-	TGTGCCAGCAGCGTAGGTCCAGGCCTATCCTACGAGCAGTACTTC	CASSVGPGLSYEQYF
-	TRBV1	TRBJ1-5	-	TGCACCAGCAGCCAGGCCAGGGAGGATCAGCCCCAGCATTTT	CTSSQAREDQPQHF
-	TRBV29-1	TRBJ1-2	-	TGCAGCGTTGGCAGCGTAGGAACAAGTGGCTACACCTTC	CSVGSVGTSGYTF
TRBD1	TRBV28	TRBJ2-7	-	TGTGCCAGCAGCCCCCGGCTCCAGGGGGCGCCCCCTTACGAGCAGTACTTC	CASSPRLQGAPPYEQYF
TRBD2	TRBV19	TRBJ2-1	-	TGTGCCAGTAGTTTAAGGACTAGCGGGACCTACAATGAGCAGTTCTTC	CASSLRTSGTYNEQFF
-	TRBV19	TRBJ2-1	-	TGTGCCAGTAGTCCAGCGATCGGGAACAATGAGCAGTTCTTC	CASSPAIGNNEQFF
TRBD1	TRBV6-5	TRBJ1-6	-	TGTGCCAGCAGCCGCGACAGGGGTGATTCACCCCTCCACTTT	CASSRDRGDSPLHF